The present TCR beta chain was sequenced within a study of shared clonotypes between healthy human individuals. Bulk PBMC genomic DNA spanned ten immunoSEQ deep plates. In the original processing: From ImmunoSEQ came sequences covering only the junction and carrying no quality scores, so filtering differed. The data were produced by immunoSEQ multiplex PCR, yet TCRdb's version contains in-frame clones alone and is incomplete. V and J calls and clone size are given by that table; D and trimming were obtained from the DNA. The top ten clones hold over 10% of a sample with fewer than 650,000 clones, around 78% of them seen once. Remarks on this clone: Antigen specificity is unknown.

Trimming removed 4 bases at V and 11 bases at J, with 18 bases between. The germline V gene has CDR1 SGDLS and CDR2 YYNGEE. The CDR3 is made up of 13 amino acids. Broader study findings: The authors sampled blood alone, and tissue repertoires likely differ. Represented genetic and exposure-history diversity was restricted by having few donors.

The TCR comes from a woman in her forties in good health. Some clones in this sample may be carry-over from other donors' samples. The sequenced sample was PBMCs. V and J are TRBV9 and TRBJ2-5, with TRBD1 as a possible D gene (6 bases). The CDR3 loop is CASSPSQGREQYF. CDR3 nucleotides: TGTGCCAGCAGCCCATCCCAGGGGCGAGAGCAGTACTTC.